The 18 T cell receptor beta chains below come from one sample, sequenced in a study of beta chain features in type 1 diabetes. The isolated RNA, all of it, was reverse transcribed, so expressed TCRB transcripts were what got sequenced. Repertoires were generated with immunoSEQ multiplex PCR, while TCRdb's copy carries only in-frame clones and drops some. The data hold around 300,000 clones, with roughly 11% observed a single time. Sequencing input: naive CD4+ T cells from blood. These receptors were obtained from a young woman in good health.

This clone came up a few times. At one of its ends the junction is not consistent with the germline gene, which may arise from a read error. The chain joins TRBV7-7 to TRBJ2-3, with D possibly being TRBD2 (5 bases). The V gene's germline CDR1 is SSHAT and CDR2 FNYEAQ (reference sequence). The CDR3 is 14 amino acids. CDR3 protein: CASSSNPGADTQYF. The CDR3 bases are TGTGCTAGCAGCTCCAATCCCGGGGCAGATACGCAGTATTTT.

This clone was found a few times. The chain uses TRBV5-1 and TRBJ2-6; the D is unclear. CDR3 length: 16 residues. Germline V gives CDR1 SGHRS, CDR2 YFSETQ. Trimming removed 0 bases from V and 2 bases from J, with 9 bases in between. CDR3 in DNA: TGCGCCAGCAGCTTGGTGAGTGAAGCTGGGGCCAACGTCCTGACTTTC. It translates to CASSLVSEAGANVLTF. Based on the CDR3 plus reference TRBV5-1 and TRBJ2-6, the full variable domain is KAGVTQTPRYLIKTRGQQVTLSCSPISGHRSVSWYQQTPGQGLQFLFEYFSETQRNKGNFPGRFSGRQFSNSRSEMNVSTLELGDSALYLCASSLVSEAGANVLTFGAGSRLTVL.

The chain is built from TRBV5-1 and TRBJ2-7; 8 nucleotides line up with TRBD2. Germline V lookup: CDR1 SGHRS, CDR2 YFSETQ. Trimming at V came to 6 bases and at J to 2 bases, leaving 10 bases not matched to a gene. This CDR3 region has 15 residues. The CDR3 loop reads CASTDELAAAYEQYF. In DNA form, the CDR3 reads TGCGCCAGCACCGATGAACTAGCGGCAGCCTACGAGCAGTACTTC.

This clone was seen a few times. CDR3 protein: CASSPGGTPLYEQFF. The CDR3 DNA follows: TGTGCCAGCTCACCGGGGGGAACCCCACTCTATGAGCAGTTCTTC. The chain uses TRBV18 and TRBJ2-1; D possibly corresponds to TRBD2 (6 bases). The CDR3 loop spans 15 amino acids. The V gene's germline CDR1 is KGHSH and CDR2 LQKENI. Trimming removed 3 bases at V and 8 bases at J, with 17 bases between.

This clone was seen only a few times. V and J are TRBV9 and TRBJ2-1; 9 bases match TRBD2. V shed 3 bases, J shed 2 bases, and the junction held 3 bases outside the gene matches. The CDR3 spans 15 residues. Looked up from germline, CDR1 is SGDLS and CDR2 is YYNGEE. CDR3 protein: CASSDSGSTYNEQFF. Written as DNA, the CDR3 is TGTGCCAGCAGCGATAGCGGGAGCACCTACAATGAGCAGTTCTTC. Looking up the rest from reference TRBV9 and TRBJ2-1 gives the full variable domain: DSGVTQTPKHLITATGQRVTLRCSPRSGDLSVYWYQQSLDQGLQFLIQYYNGEERAKGNILERFSAQQFPDLHSELNLSSLELGDSALYFCASSDSGSTYNEQFFGPGTRLTVL.

This clone appeared a few times. The chain combines TRBV9 with TRBJ1-2; D remains ambiguous. This CDR3 is built from 14 residues. V lost 4 bases, J lost 4 bases, and 14 bases lay in between. The germline V gene has CDR1 SGDLS and CDR2 YYNGEE. As DNA, the CDR3 is TGTGCCAGCAGCCGAGTGGAGGTTCTCTATGGCTACACCTTC. It codes for CASSRVEVLYGYTF.

The chain combines TRBV6-5 with TRBJ1-1; 7 positions agree with TRBD1. V trimming: 3 bases; J trimming: 6 bases; junction bases outside the gene matches: 7. Germline assignment: CDR1 MNHEY and CDR2 SVGAGI. This CDR3 is 14 amino acids long. CDR3 DNA sequence: TGTGCCAGCAGTTATCTACGACAGGGCCCTGAAGCTTTCTTT. It translates to CASSYLRQGPEAFF.

This clone came up a few times. This sequence joins TRBV11-1 and TRBJ2-5; 9 bases are a match to TRBD2. The CDR3 spans 16 residues. The V gene's germline CDR1 is SGHAT and CDR2 FQDESV (reference sequence). V dropped 1 base and J dropped 4; count of bases not matched to a gene: 7. The CDR3 loop reads CASSLDGGRGGETQYF. CDR3 in DNA: TGTGCCAGCAGCTTAGATGGCGGGAGGGGAGGAGAGACCCAGTACTTC. Supplemented by reference TRBV11-1 and TRBJ2-5, the full variable domain reads EAEVAQSPRYKITEKSQAVAFWCDPISGHATLYWYRQILGQGPELLVQFQDESVVDDSQLPKDRFSAERLKGVDSTLKIQPAELGDSAMYLCASSLDGGRGGETQYFGPGTRLLVL.

This chain links TRBV2 with TRBJ2-1; D gene unclear. The CDR3 spans 13 residues. V was trimmed by 3 bases and J by 3 bases, leaving 6 bases between them. Germline CDR1 and CDR2: SNHLY and FYNNEI. The DNA of the CDR3 is TGTGCCAGCAGTGATCAGTTCTACAATGAGCAGTTCTTC. The encoded protein is CASSDQFYNEQFF.

The table lists this clone with a few counts. This rearrangement joins TRBV19 to TRBJ2-1, with TRBD2 matching over 7 bases. V shed 5 bases, J shed 8 bases, and the junction held 9 bases outside the gene matches. Germline V gene data show CDR1 as LNHDA and CDR2 as SQIVND (reference sequence). The length of the CDR3 is 14 residues. The CDR3, as DNA: TGTGCCAGTAGTTCTAGCGGTCCCCCGGATGAGCAGTTCTTC. Encoded protein: CASSSSGPPDEQFF.

This clone appeared a few times. This chain connects TRBV5-4 to TRBJ2-3; D might be TRBD2 (6 bases). The CDR3 spans 14 residues. CDR1 SGHNT and CDR2 YYREEE come from the germline V gene (reference sequence). V shed 0 bases and J shed 5 bases, with 10 bases lying between them. The DNA of the CDR3 is TGTGCCAGCAGCTTGGCGGGAGTGGTAGATACGCAGTATTTT. Amino acid sequence: CASSLAGVVDTQYF.

This clone showed up just a few times. The chain uses TRBV28 and TRBJ1-3, with D possibly matching TRBD1 (6 bases). V dropped 2 bases and J dropped 4 bases, with 12 bases sitting between them. The CDR3 is 15 residues long. Per germline, CDR1 MDHEN and CDR2 SYDVKM. CDR3 sequence (DNA): TGTGCCAGCAGTTTAGCTCAGGGGCCGGGAAACACCATATATTTT. It codes for CASSLAQGPGNTIYF.

This clone was recorded a few times. The V call is TRBV6-6, the J call TRBJ2-7; D might be TRBD2 (5 bases). Germline V lookup: CDR1 MNHNY, CDR2 SVGAGI (reference sequence). Trimming pared 0 bases from V and 6 bases from J, leaving 12 bases between. The CDR3 is 14 residues long. The CDR3 reads CASSYSTGGREQYF. The CDR3 DNA sequence: TGTGCCAGCAGTTACTCGACGGGCGGGCGCGAGCAGTACTTC.

V and J are TRBV19 and TRBJ2-1; possibly TRBD2 for D (6 bases). The V and J ends lost 4 bases and 5 bases respectively, with 12 bases between them. The CDR3 is made up of 14 amino acids. CDR1 and CDR2 (germline): LNHDA, SQIVND (reference sequence). The CDR3 region is CASSRTGSNNEQFF. In DNA form, the CDR3 reads TGTGCCAGTAGTAGAACCGGGAGTAACAATGAGCAGTTCTTC.

A few counts support this clone. This chain uses TRBV4-3 with TRBJ2-7; 11 bases are shared with TRBD1. V lost 4 bases to trimming and J lost 2 bases; unmatched junction nucleotides: 4. Germline loops: CDR1 LGHNA, CDR2 YSLEER. The CDR3 runs 15 residues. Here the CDR3 DNA reads TGCGCCAGCAGCCCAGCGGGACAGGGGGCCTACGAGCAGTACTTC. Amino acid sequence: CASSPAGQGAYEQYF.

This clone was counted a few times. V and J are TRBV30 and TRBJ2-3; 9 bases map to TRBD1. Looked up from germline, CDR1 is GTSNPN and CDR2 is SVGIG (reference sequence). The CDR3 runs to 14 residues. Unmatched junction bases numbered 3, after V lost 2 bases and J lost 3 bases. The DNA of the CDR3 is TGTGCCTGGAGTCCGGACAGGGGTACAGATACGCAGTATTTT. Amino acids: CAWSPDRGTDTQYF.

The V call is TRBV11-2, the J call TRBJ2-1; TRBD2 matches 7 bases. The CDR3 is 16 residues long. Germline V lookup: CDR1 SGHAT, CDR2 FQNNGV. V lost 2 bases, J lost 3 bases, and 7 bases stayed unmatched. In nucleotides, the CDR3 is TGTGCCAGCAGCTTACAGACTAGCACTATCTACAATGAGCAGTTCTTC. This sequence encodes CASSLQTSTIYNEQFF.

On this clone itself: Other DNA sequences in this specimen translate into the identical CDR3. The chain carries TRBV5-1 and TRBJ2-2; the D gene is possibly TRBD1 (5 bases). The CDR3 sequence is 14 residues long. The V gene lost 1 base and the J gene lost 2 bases, with 6 bases spanning the gap. The V gene's germline CDR1 is SGHRS and CDR2 YFSETQ. The CDR3 DNA reads as TGCGCCAGCAGCTTGACAGGAAACACCGGGGAGCTGTTTTTT. Its protein product is CASSLTGNTGELFF.